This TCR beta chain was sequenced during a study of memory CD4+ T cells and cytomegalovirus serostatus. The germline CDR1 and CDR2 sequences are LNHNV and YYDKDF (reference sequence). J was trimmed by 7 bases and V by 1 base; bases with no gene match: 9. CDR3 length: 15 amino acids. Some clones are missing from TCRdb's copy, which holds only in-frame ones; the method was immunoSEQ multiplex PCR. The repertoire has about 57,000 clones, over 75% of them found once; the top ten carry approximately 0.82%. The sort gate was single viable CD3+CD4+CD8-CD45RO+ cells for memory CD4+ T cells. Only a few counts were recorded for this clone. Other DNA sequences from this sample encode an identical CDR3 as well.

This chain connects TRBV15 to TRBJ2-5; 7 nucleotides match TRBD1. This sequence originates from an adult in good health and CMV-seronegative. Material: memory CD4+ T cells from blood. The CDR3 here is CATSRVDGTEGTQYF. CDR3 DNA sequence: TGTGCCACCAGCAGAGTCGACGGGACAGAAGGGACCCAGTACTTC.